Below, 27 T cell receptor beta chains from the same sample are listed, as sequenced in a study of blood T cell repertoires in COVID-19. Clones were sequenced by immunoSEQ multiplex PCR, and TCRdb holds only the in-frame ones, with some missing. The sample contains 150,000 to 200,000 clones, 86% of which appear only once. The sequenced sample was PBMCs or T cells enriched from blood (not recorded which). Every receptor here comes from a woman between 40 and 55 years old in a cohort exposed to, infected with or recovered from COVID-19 (not recorded which).

This sequence joins TRBV20-1 and TRBJ1-1, with 7 bases that match TRBD1. The CDR3 contains 11 residues. Germline CDR1 DFQATT, CDR2 SNEGSKA (reference sequence). The ends lost 2 bases at V and 12 bases at J; junction bases unmatched: 6. DNA for the CDR3: TGCAGTGCTAGACTAGGGACAGCCCCTTTCTTT. It codes for CSARLGTAPFF.

The gene calls are TRBV4-1 and TRBJ1-6; D unclear. CDR3 length: 17 amino acids. Germline-derived CDR1 and CDR2 are MGHRA and YSYEKL. Trimming pared 1 base from V and 8 bases from J, leaving 18 bases between. CDR3 sequence reads: CASSQGRGGEAYSPLHF. Written as DNA, the CDR3 is TGCGCCAGCAGCCAAGGACGGGGAGGAGAGGCCTATTCACCCCTCCACTTT.

This clone was detected a few times. This rearrangement joins TRBV9 to TRBJ2-5; possible D gene TRBD1, 5 bases. The germline V and J ends were trimmed by 0 bases and 2 bases, with 8 bases remaining between them. Germline CDR1 SGDLS, CDR2 YYNGEE. The CDR3 spans 14 residues. CDR3 sequence: CASSVGQGQETQYF. The CDR3 bases are TGTGCCAGCAGCGTAGGCCAGGGACAAGAGACCCAGTACTTC. Variable domain in full (rest from reference TRBV9 and TRBJ2-5): DSGVTQTPKHLITATGQRVTLRCSPRSGDLSVYWYQQSLDQGLQFLIQYYNGEERAKGNILERFSAQQFPDLHSELNLSSLELGDSALYFCASSVGQGQETQYFGPGTRLLVL.

This rearrangement joins TRBV27 to TRBJ1-1; 8 positions agree with TRBD1. The CDR3 has 13 residues. With 2 bases clipped from V and 6 bases from J, the junction kept 2 bases outside the gene matches. The germline V gene has CDR1 MNHEY and CDR2 SMNVEV (reference sequence). The CDR3 DNA is TGTGCCAGCAGTTTAGGACAGGGCCCTGAAGCTTTCTTT. It yields the protein CASSLGQGPEAFF.

The chain combines TRBV12-5 with TRBJ2-3; D call uncertain. V lost 6 bases and J lost 9, with 13 bases in between. This CDR3 contains 12 residues. CDR1 is LGHNT, CDR2 FRNRAP, per germline. CDR3 coding DNA: TGTGCTAGTGGGACACTGAGAGAGACGCAGTATTTT. Its protein product is CASGTLRETQYF.

The chain joins TRBV5-1 to TRBJ1-2; 7 positions match TRBD1. Germline CDR1 and CDR2: SGHRS and YFSETQ. After removal of 4 bases from V and 4 bases from J, the junction contained 13 bases not matched to a gene. CDR3 size: 16 residues. In DNA form, the CDR3 reads TGCGCCAGCAGCCTACTGGACAGGCGAGGTTTCTATGGCTACACCTTC. Residues: CASSLLDRRGFYGYTF.

The CDR3: CASSREQGQYYGYTF. The CDR3 DNA reads as TGTGCCAGCAGCCGAGAACAGGGACAGTACTATGGCTACACCTTC. The chain combines TRBV7-6 with TRBJ1-2; 7 bases line up with TRBD1. CDR1 is SGHVS, CDR2 FNYEAQ, per germline. With 5 bases clipped from V and 3 bases from J, the junction kept 9 bases outside the gene matches. This CDR3 region has 15 residues.

This clone was found a few times. The gene calls are TRBV6-1 and TRBJ2-3, with 10 bases identical to TRBD2. J was trimmed by 3 bases and V by 4 bases; bases with no gene match: 10. The V gene's germline CDR1 is MNHNS and CDR2 SASEGT. The length of the CDR3 is 17 residues. CDR3 sequence reads: CASSGLAGAPGTDTQYF. DNA for the CDR3: TGTGCCAGCAGTGGGCTAGCGGGAGCACCAGGGACAGATACGCAGTATTTT.

The J gene is TRBJ2-3, the V gene TRBV19; D ambiguous. The V gene lost 1 base and the J gene lost 1 base, with 9 bases spanning the gap. This CDR3 comprises 15 residues. The germline CDR1 and CDR2 sequences are LNHDA and SQIVND (reference sequence). This CDR3 reads CASSIGPFGTDTQYF. CDR3 in DNA: TGTGCCAGTAGTATAGGTCCTTTTGGCACAGATACGCAGTATTTT.

The rearrangement links TRBV28 to TRBJ1-1, with D possibly being TRBD1 (5 bases). Germline-derived CDR1 and CDR2 are MDHEN and SYDVKM. Deletions cut 6 bases from V and 0 bases from J, with 14 bases between. The CDR3 is made up of 15 amino acids. The DNA for the CDR3 is TGTGCCAGCAGCCCAAAAGACAGCCTGAACACTGAAGCTTTCTTT. Its translation: CASSPKDSLNTEAFF.

V usage is TRBV14 and J usage is TRBJ2-7, with 8 bases fitting TRBD1. Unmatched junction bases numbered 20, after V lost 4 bases and J lost 6 bases. Germline CDR1 and CDR2: SGHDN and FVKESK. The CDR3 extends over 18 amino acids. CDR3 protein: CASSPGPRRQGKSFEQYF. CDR3 bases: TGTGCCAGCAGCCCCGGACCCCGCCGACAGGGGAAATCTTTCGAGCAGTACTTC.

V usage is TRBV27 and J usage is TRBJ1-1, with D unresolved. Germline V gene lookup returns CDR1 MNHEY and CDR2 SMNVEV (reference sequence). CDR3 length equals 13 residues. Trimming took off 8 bases at V and 6 bases at J, with 16 bases between the two ends. CDR3 DNA sequence: TGTGCCAGCCGTCAGGCGAAGGAGGCTGAAGCTTTCTTT. It is translated as CASRQAKEAEAFF.

The chain has TRBV4-3 and TRBJ1-5, with a tentative D call TRBD1 (5 bases). This CDR3 comprises 15 residues. The V end was cut by 0 bases, the J end by 1 base, with 7 bases between. Germline CDR1 LGHNA, CDR2 YSLEER. The DNA for the CDR3 is TGCGCCAGCAGCCAAGACCGGGGGAGCAATCAGCCCCAGCATTTT. Translated, it gives CASSQDRGSNQPQHF.

The CDR3 nucleotides read TGTGCCAGCAGTGAAACAGGGACGGCTTTCTTT. Amino acid sequence: CASSETGTAFF. The chain joins TRBV2 to TRBJ1-1, with D possibly TRBD1 on 6 matching bases. The V and J ends lost 2 bases and 11 bases respectively, with 9 bases between them. Germline V CDR1 and CDR2: SNHLY, FYNNEI. The CDR3 is 11 amino acids.

This clone was recorded once. The CDR3 protein is CASSVGGVPNNEQFF. In DNA form, the CDR3 reads TGTGCCAGCAGCGTAGGGGGGGTCCCCAACAATGAGCAGTTCTTC. This chain uses TRBV9 with TRBJ2-1; D may be TRBD2 (6 bases). Germline V gives CDR1 SGDLS, CDR2 YYNGEE. CDR3 length: 15 amino acids. V was pared by 0 bases and J by 5 bases, with 12 bases between. Using reference TRBV9 and TRBJ2-1 for the parts outside the CDR3, the full variable domain is DSGVTQTPKHLITATGQRVTLRCSPRSGDLSVYWYQQSLDQGLQFLIQYYNGEERAKGNILERFSAQQFPDLHSELNLSSLELGDSALYFCASSVGGVPNNEQFFGPGTRLTVL.

The chain employs TRBV7-2 and TRBJ1-1, with D possibly TRBD1 on 6 matching bases. This CDR3 has 15 residues. Germline CDR1 SGHTA, CDR2 FQGNSA. Trimming took off 5 bases at V and 0 bases at J, with 13 bases between the two ends. CDR3 DNA: TGTGCCAGCAGCGGACAGTCGGACATGAACACTGAAGCTTTCTTT. It translates to CASSGQSDMNTEAFF.

The chain joins TRBV6-2 or TRBV6-3 to TRBJ2-1, with D perhaps matching TRBD2 (5 bases). V lost 5 bases to trimming and J lost 4 bases, with 15 bases between them. The CDR3 totals 15 residues. CDR1 and CDR2 (germline): MNHEY, SVGEGT. The CDR3 is CASSPDQRFYNEQFF. CDR3 in DNA: TGTGCCAGCAGTCCAGACCAGCGGTTTTACAATGAGCAGTTCTTC.

Here the CDR3 reads CASSKAGQGWNGYTF. CDR3 nucleotides: TGTGCCAGTAGTAAAGCGGGACAGGGGTGGAACGGCTACACCTTC. The chain uses TRBV19 and TRBJ1-2; 10 bases line up with TRBD1. From germline, CDR1 is LNHDA and CDR2 SQIVND (reference sequence). With V trimmed by 4 bases and J by 8 bases, 10 bases remained unmatched. The CDR3 spans 15 residues.

In its sample, this clone was seen a few times. The gene calls are TRBV29-1 and TRBJ1-4; the match to TRBD1 covers 11 bases. The CDR3 runs to 12 residues. The V gene end was trimmed by 7 bases and the J gene end by 7 bases; junction bases not matched to a gene: 2. Germline CDR1 SQVTM, CDR2 ANQGSEA. CDR3 bases: TGCAGCGCGGGACAGGGGGGTGAAAAACTGTTTTTT. Translated, it gives CSAGQGGEKLFF.

This chain links TRBV6-5 with TRBJ1-1, with D tentatively TRBD1 (6 bases). V lost 6 bases and J lost 2, with 13 bases in between. There are 14 residues in the CDR3. Germline loops: CDR1 MNHEY, CDR2 SVGAGI. The CDR3 DNA sequence: TGTGCCAGCAGGCAGGCAGGGGCAAACACTGAAGCTTTCTTT. Its protein product is CASRQAGANTEAFF.

The gene calls are TRBV6-5 and TRBJ2-2; 8 bases are shared with TRBD1. This CDR3 comprises 14 residues. The V gene's germline CDR1 is MNHEY and CDR2 SVGAGI. The V segment lost 6 bases and the J segment 5 bases; nucleotides outside the gene matches: 5. This chain's CDR3 is CASSWTGYTGELFF. CDR3 nucleotide sequence: TGTGCCAGCAGCTGGACAGGGTATACCGGGGAGCTGTTTTTT.

This clone is a singleton in its sample. The rearrangement joins TRBV11-2 to TRBJ1-1; TRBD1 aligns across 7 bases. The CDR3 spans 15 residues. Germline trimming cut 4 bases from V and 3 bases from J; bases unmatched to any gene: 8. From germline, CDR1 is SGHAT and CDR2 FQNNGV. CDR3 region: CASSSNRGYDTEAFF. CDR3 DNA sequence: TGTGCCAGCAGCTCGAACAGGGGTTACGACACTGAAGCTTTCTTT.

The rearrangement joins TRBV10-3 to TRBJ2-1; 9 nucleotides agree with TRBD2. Looked up from germline, CDR1 is ENHRY and CDR2 is SYGVKD. The V gene end was trimmed by 0 bases and the J gene end by 2 bases; junction bases not matched to a gene: 5. The CDR3 spans 17 residues. The CDR3 DNA reads TGTGCCATCAGTGAGTCATCTAGCGGGGTCCCCTACAATGAGCAGTTCTTC. It encodes CAISESSSGVPYNEQFF.

This chain joins TRBV4-1 and TRBJ1-1; D gene unclear. The CDR3 runs to 14 residues. V was pared by 2 bases and J by 2 bases, with 9 bases between. Germline-derived CDR1 and CDR2 are MGHRA and YSYEKL. CDR3 nucleotides: TGCGCCAGCAGCCAATTCAGAACAAACACTGAAGCTTTCTTT. Translation: CASSQFRTNTEAFF.

The rearrangement links TRBV5-1 to TRBJ2-4, with D perhaps matching TRBD1 (6 bases). The ends were cut back, 4 bases at V and 0 bases at J, with 11 bases in the middle. Per germline, CDR1 SGHRS and CDR2 YFSETQ. The CDR3 covers 15 residues. The CDR3 sequence: CASSTQGIAKNIQYF. The CDR3 DNA follows: TGCGCCAGCAGCACTCAGGGGATAGCCAAAAACATTCAGTACTTC.

The chain couples TRBV10-2 to TRBJ2-7; 11 nucleotides line up with TRBD1. Losses at the gene ends were 0 bases for V and 7 bases for J; bases not matched to a gene: 8. The CDR3 totals 16 residues. The germline V gene has CDR1 WSHSY and CDR2 SAAADI. DNA of the CDR3: TGCGCCAGCAGTGAGTCTGTGGGGACAGGGGGTTTGGAGCAGTACTTC. It specifies CASSESVGTGGLEQYF.

CDR3: CATSRKNRDEQYF. DNA for the CDR3: TGTGCCACCAGCAGAAAAAACCGGGACGAGCAGTACTTC. The chain links TRBV15 to TRBJ2-7, with D uncertain. Germline V gene lookup returns CDR1 LNHNV and CDR2 YYDKDF (reference sequence). V lost 2 bases and J lost 5, with 10 bases in between. This CDR3 spans 13 amino acids.